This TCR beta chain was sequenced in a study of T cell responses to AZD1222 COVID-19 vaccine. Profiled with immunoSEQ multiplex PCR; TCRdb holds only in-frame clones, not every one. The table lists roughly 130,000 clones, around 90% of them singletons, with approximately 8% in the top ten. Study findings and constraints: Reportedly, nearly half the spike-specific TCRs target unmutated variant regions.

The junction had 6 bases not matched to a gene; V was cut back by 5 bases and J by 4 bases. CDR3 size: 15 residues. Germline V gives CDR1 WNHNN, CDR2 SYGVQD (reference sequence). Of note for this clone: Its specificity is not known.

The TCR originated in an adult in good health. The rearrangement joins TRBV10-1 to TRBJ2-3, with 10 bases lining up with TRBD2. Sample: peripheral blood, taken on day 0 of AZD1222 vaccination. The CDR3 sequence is CASSTGTSVSDTQYF. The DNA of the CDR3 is TGCGCCAGCAGTACCGGGACTAGCGTTTCAGATACGCAGTATTTT.